Presented here are 8 T cell receptor beta chains from one specimen sequenced in a study of CD8+ T cells in alopecia areata. After isolation, RNA underwent reverse transcription to generate cDNA as the sequencing template. Data came from immunoSEQ multiplex PCR; TCRdb stores just in-frame clones and leaves some out. Reported are about 8,700 clones, none seen only once; the ten largest carry about 19%. The pooled cutaneous lymph node cells were sorted using several markers (CD4, CD8alpha, NKG2D, NKG2ACE and others). Sequenced sample: CD8+ T cells sorted from a lymph node. These receptors were obtained from a C3H/HeJ mouse with alopecia areata. MHC haplotype here: H2-k.

This clone has a handful of counts. Genes here carry mouse names. The CDR3 bases that were read are TGTGCCAGCGGTGATGCAACTGGGGGGGACTATGCT. Translating it yields CASGDATGGDYA. The full CDR3 is CASGDATGGDYAEQFF. The genes are TRBV13-2 and TRBJ2-1, with TRBD2 identical over 10 bases. The sequence runs out 4 residues before the end of the CDR3; the remainder is reconstructed from the germline J gene. Trimming removed 0 bases from V and 2 bases from J; junction bases left unmatched: 2. CDR3 size: 16 residues. Per germline, CDR1 NNHNN and CDR2 SYGAGS (reference sequence).

This clone was seen at least ten times. Germline and genes: mouse. The CDR3 end lies 4 residues beyond the end of the read and is filled in from the germline J gene. The chain couples TRBV19 to TRBJ2-3; 11 bases map to TRBD2. Germline CDR1 is FNHDT and CDR2 is SITEND (reference sequence). The length of the CDR3 is 16 residues. Trimming removed 2 bases from V and 0 bases from J; junction bases left unmatched: 2. The CDR3 is CASSMGTGGSAETLYF. Partial CDR3 DNA: TGTGCCAGCAGTATGGGGACTGGGGGAAGTGCAGAA.

This clone has a count of ten or more. Gene and germline names: mouse. The read comes to an end 4 residues before the CDR3 does, leaving the germline J gene to fill in the end. The chain is built from TRBV1 and TRBJ2-7; 8 positions agree with TRBD2. The V and J ends lost 5 bases and 2 bases, in that order; junction bases with no gene match: 5. The V gene's germline CDR1 is NSQYPW and CDR2 LRSPGD (reference sequence). The CDR3 covers 14 residues. This chain's CDR3 is CTCSPRLGTYEQYF. The sequenced part of the CDR3 DNA is TGCACCTGCAGTCCTCGACTGGGGACCTAT.

At least ten counts were recorded for this clone. The germline and genes are mouse ones. The read ends 4 residues shy of where the CDR3 ends; the end is completed using the germline J gene. This sequence joins TRBV19 and TRBJ1-1, with 8 nucleotides matching TRBD1. Germline V gene sequence: CDR1 FNHDT, CDR2 SITEND (reference sequence). The CDR3 is 14 residues long. V lost 3 bases and J lost 3; bases outside the gene matches: 4. The CDR3 reads CASSTGGADTEVFF. The sequenced CDR3 bases are TGTGCCAGCAGTACAGGGGGCGCGGACACA.

This clone was recorded at least ten times. Gene labels here are mouse ones. The read is 4 residues too short to cover the CDR3 end, so that end is filled in from the germline J gene. The J gene is TRBJ2-7, the V gene TRBV1, with 9 bases fitting TRBD1. CDR1 and CDR2 from the germline V gene are NSQYPW and LRSPGD (reference sequence). Germline trimming cut 9 bases from V and 0 bases from J; bases unmatched to any gene: 3. This CDR3 has 13 amino acids. CDR3: CTWGTGSSYEQYF. Incomplete CDR3 DNA: TGCACCTGGGGGACAGGGAGCTCCTAT.

This clone was seen many times. Here the gene names and germline are mouse. The read ends 4 residues before the CDR3 terminus; that terminus is restored from the germline J gene. At the DNA level, this CDR3 is encoded by other sequences in the same sample as well. The chain is built from TRBV29 and TRBJ2-5; D is ambiguous. Trimming removed 3 bases from V and 1 base from J, with 8 bases in between. CDR3 length: 14 residues. Germline lookup yields CDR1 MSHET and CDR2 SYDVDS. The covered CDR3 bases are TGTGCTAGCAGTTTCGACATCTACCAAGAC. This gives the protein CASSFDIYQD. The CDR3 as a whole reads CASSFDIYQDTQYF.

By share, this clone counts as medium-sized (0.01 to 0.1%). Any gene name here is a mouse gene name. The read is 4 residues too short to cover the CDR3 end, so that end is filled in from the germline J gene. This rearrangement joins TRBV1 to TRBJ2-2; tentatively, D is TRBD1 (6 bases). The CDR3 loop spans 15 amino acids. The V gene's germline CDR1 is NSQYPW and CDR2 LRSPGD (reference sequence). V dropped 5 bases and J dropped 1 base, with 11 bases sitting between them. CDR3 DNA (partial): TGCACCTGCAGTCCCGGGACAAAAAACACCGGG. It codes for CTCSPGTKNTG. The whole CDR3 protein reads CTCSPGTKNTGQLYF.

In its sample, this clone was seen many times. The gene names here belong to mouse. With the read ending 4 residues before the CDR3 end, the germline J gene is used to fill in that end. The chain uses TRBV31 and TRBJ1-2, with 7 bases aligning to TRBD1. CDR3 length: 13 amino acids. J lost 2 bases, V lost 1 base, and 1 base had no gene match. The germline V gene encodes CDR1 GKSSPN and CDR2 SITVG. CDR3 sequence reads: CAWSPTGNSDYTF. The part of the CDR3 DNA that was read is TGTGCCTGGAGTCCGACAGGGAACTCC.